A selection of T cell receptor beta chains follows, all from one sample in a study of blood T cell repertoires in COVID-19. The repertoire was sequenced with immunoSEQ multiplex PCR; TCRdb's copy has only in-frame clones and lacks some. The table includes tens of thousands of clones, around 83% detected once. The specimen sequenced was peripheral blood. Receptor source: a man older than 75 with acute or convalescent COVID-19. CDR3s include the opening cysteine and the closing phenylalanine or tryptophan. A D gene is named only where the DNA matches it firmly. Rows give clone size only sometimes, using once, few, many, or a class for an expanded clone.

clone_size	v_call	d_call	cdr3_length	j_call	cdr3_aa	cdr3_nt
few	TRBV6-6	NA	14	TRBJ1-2	CASSYYEGAGGYTF	TGTGCCAGCAGTTACTACGAGGGAGCGGGTGGCTACACCTTC
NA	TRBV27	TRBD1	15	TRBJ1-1	CASTRTDRGRTEAFF	TGTGCCAGCACCCGAACGGACAGGGGGAGGACTGAAGCTTTCTTT
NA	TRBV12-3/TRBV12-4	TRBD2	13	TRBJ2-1	CARGSGKVGEQFF	TGTGCCAGAGGGAGCGGGAAGGTAGGGGAGCAGTTCTTC
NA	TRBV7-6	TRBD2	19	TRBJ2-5	CASSLALWWRGAREETQYF	TGTGCCAGCAGCTTAGCCCTCTGGTGGCGGGGGGCCAGAGAAGAGACCCAGTACTTC
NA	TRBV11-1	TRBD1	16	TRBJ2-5	CASSRGQGQTLETQYF	TGTGCCAGCAGCCGAGGACAGGGACAAACCCTAGAGACCCAGTACTTC
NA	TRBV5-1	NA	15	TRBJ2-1	CASSLGGGINNEQFF	TGCGCCAGCAGCTTGGGAGGCGGTATAAACAATGAGCAGTTCTTC
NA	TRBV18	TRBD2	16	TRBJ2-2	CASSLPGLANTGELFF	TGTGCCAGCTCGCTCCCGGGACTAGCGAACACCGGGGAGCTGTTTTTT
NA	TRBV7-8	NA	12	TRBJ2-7	CASRSVVSEQYF	TGTGCCAGCAGGTCGGTAGTGAGCGAGCAGTACTTC
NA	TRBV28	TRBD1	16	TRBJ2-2	CASSPIGTGGVSGLFF	TGTGCCAGCAGTCCTATCGGGACAGGGGGCGTTTCCGGGCTGTTTTTT
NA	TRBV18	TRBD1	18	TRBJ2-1	CASSPPAGTAPLMNEQFF	TGTGCCAGCTCACCACCCGCCGGGACAGCCCCGTTAATGAATGAGCAGTTCTTC
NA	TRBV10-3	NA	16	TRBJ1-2	CAISESTGKTYYGYTF	TGTGCCATCAGTGAGTCGACGGGGAAGACCTACTATGGCTACACCTTC
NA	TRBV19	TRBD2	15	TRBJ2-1	CASSQLAGTYNEQFF	TGTGCCAGTAGCCAACTAGCGGGAACTTACAATGAGCAGTTCTTC